This TCR beta chain was identified in a study of blood T cell repertoires in COVID-19. Sequencing used immunoSEQ multiplex PCR; TCRdb keeps in-frame clones, though not all of them. The sample consists of 200,000 to 250,000 clones, 70% to 85% of them appearing once. This CDR3 has 13 amino acids. Trimming took 2 bases from V and 6 from J, leaving 10 bases between them. CDR1 is MNHNS, CDR2 SASEGT, per germline. This sequence was found in a woman aged 80 or over with COVID-19, enrolled during active disease. The chain uses TRBV6-1 and TRBJ1-2; no firm D call. The specimen sequenced was peripheral blood. CDR3 sequence: CASSEREFDGYTF. In DNA, the CDR3 is TGTGCCAGCAGTGAAAGGGAGTTCGATGGCTACACCTTC.